A selection of T cell receptor beta chains follows, all from one sample in a study of a mutant IDH1 vaccine in newly diagnosed glioma. Data came from immunoSEQ multiplex PCR; TCRdb stores just in-frame clones and leaves some out. This repertoire shows about 30,000 clones, roughly 80% found once; its top ten account for less than 9.5%. Their antigen targets remain unknown. The sample here was PBMCs, taken from a glioma patient whose treatment included an IDH1 peptide vaccine. The receptors were sampled from a woman aged 18-35 years with glioma. Each CDR3 is given with its conserved first and last residue. Each record gives: J gene, clone size, D gene, CDR3 length, V gene, CDR3 protein, CDR3 DNA. D genes are given only for firm matches. Clone size is given for some rows only: seen once, a few or many times, or a class if the clone is expanded.

J: TRBJ2-3; size: -; D: -; length: 14; V: TRBV7-9; CDR3: CASSSRLRADTQYF; DNA: TGTGCCAGCAGCTCCCGTTTGCGGGCAGATACGCAGTATTTT
J: TRBJ1-4; size: few; D: -; length: 12; V: TRBV2; CDR3: CASGSGWEKLFF; DNA: TGTGCCAGCGGGAGTGGATGGGAAAAACTGTTTTTT
J: TRBJ2-3; size: -; D: TRBD2; length: 15; V: TRBV5-4; CDR3: CASSLGGGRMDTQYF; DNA: TGTGCCAGCAGCTTGGGGGGCGGGAGAATGGATACGCAGTATTTT
J: TRBJ2-2; size: few; D: -; length: 11; V: TRBV25-1; CDR3: CASSGVVKLFF; DNA: TGTGCCAGCAGTGGCGTAGTCAAGCTGTTTTTT
J: TRBJ1-2; size: -; D: -; length: 13; V: TRBV28; CDR3: CASRGQTVYGYTF; DNA: TGTGCCAGCAGGGGGCAAACGGTTTATGGCTACACCTTC
J: TRBJ2-3; size: -; D: -; length: 17; V: TRBV9; CDR3: CASSVGQRSYGTDTQYF; DNA: TGTGCCAGCAGCGTAGGGCAGAGGTCTTATGGGACAGATACGCAGTATTTT
J: TRBJ2-2; size: -; D: -; length: 12; V: TRBV19; CDR3: CASSKQNGELFF; DNA: TGTGCCAGTAGTAAACAGAACGGGGAGCTGTTTTTT
J: TRBJ1-1; size: few; D: -; length: 14; V: TRBV7-9; CDR3: CASSLGTGNTEAFF; DNA: TGTGCCAGCAGCCTAGGGACGGGGAACACTGAAGCTTTCTTT
J: TRBJ1-6; size: -; D: -; length: 14; V: TRBV7-9; CDR3: CASSLVDAESPLHF; DNA: TGTGCCAGCAGCTTAGTGGATGCGGAGTCACCCCTCCACTTT
J: TRBJ1-2; size: -; D: -; length: 15; V: TRBV4-2; CDR3: CASSQAGPANYGYTF; DNA: TGTGCCAGCAGCCAAGCAGGGCCGGCTAACTATGGCTACACCTTC
J: TRBJ1-1; size: -; D: TRBD1; length: 12; V: TRBV27; CDR3: CASRRQGTEAFF; DNA: TGTGCCAGCAGAAGACAGGGAACTGAAGCTTTCTTT
J: TRBJ1-4; size: few; D: -; length: 14; V: TRBV6-1; CDR3: CASLSRALNEKLFF; DNA: TGTGCCAGCCTCAGCAGGGCCCTTAATGAAAAACTGTTTTTT
J: TRBJ1-1; size: -; D: TRBD1; length: 15; V: TRBV28; CDR3: CASSLWAGGNTEAFF; DNA: TGTGCCAGCAGTTTATGGGCAGGGGGTAACACTGAAGCTTTCTTT
J: TRBJ1-5; size: -; D: -; length: 15; V: TRBV27; CDR3: CASSLSKGEHQPQHF; DNA: TGTGCCAGCAGTTTATCGAAGGGAGAACACCAGCCCCAGCATTTT
J: TRBJ2-3; size: -; D: -; length: 11; V: TRBV19; CDR3: CASSIQDTQYF; DNA: TGTGCCAGTAGTATACAGGATACGCAGTATTTT
J: TRBJ2-7; size: -; D: TRBD2; length: 16; V: TRBV7-2; CDR3: CASSLVGGSASREQYF; DNA: TGTGCCAGCAGCTTAGTCGGCGGGAGTGCATCGCGCGAGCAGTACTTC
J: TRBJ2-3; size: -; D: TRBD2; length: 19; V: TRBV2; CDR3: CASRPLPGLAGGGTDTQYF; DNA: TGTGCCAGCAGGCCTCTACCTGGACTAGCGGGAGGGGGCACAGATACGCAGTATTTT
J: TRBJ1-1; size: -; D: -; length: 15; V: TRBV5-1; CDR3: CASSPGIRVSTEAFF; DNA: TGCGCCAGCAGCCCGGGCATCCGGGTGAGTACTGAAGCTTTCTTT
J: TRBJ2-3; size: -; D: TRBD2; length: 15; V: TRBV29-1; CDR3: CSVEGTSGRRDTQYF; DNA: TGCAGCGTTGAGGGGACTAGCGGGAGGAGGGATACGCAGTATTTT
J: TRBJ2-2; size: -; D: -; length: 12; V: TRBV5-1; CDR3: CASSLVGGELFF; DNA: TGCGCCAGCAGCTTGGTCGGAGGGGAGCTGTTTTTT
J: TRBJ1-2; size: -; D: -; length: 13; V: TRBV7-9; CDR3: CASSLAGDPGYTF; DNA: TGTGCCAGCAGCTTAGCCGGGGACCCTGGCTACACCTTC
J: TRBJ2-2; size: -; D: -; length: 12; V: TRBV7-8; CDR3: CASKTHTGELFF; DNA: TGTGCCAGCAAAACACACACCGGGGAGCTGTTTTTT
J: TRBJ2-3; size: few; D: TRBD1; length: 15; V: TRBV7-2; CDR3: CASSSTQGSADTQYF; DNA: TGTGCCAGCAGCTCAACACAGGGGAGCGCAGATACGCAGTATTTT
J: TRBJ2-3; size: -; D: -; length: 14; V: TRBV10-3; CDR3: CAISEIASTDTQYF; DNA: TGTGCCATCAGTGAAATAGCTAGCACAGATACGCAGTATTTT
J: TRBJ1-6; size: -; D: TRBD1; length: 14; V: TRBV2; CDR3: CASRGGQNNSPLHF; DNA: TGTGCCAGCAGGGGGGGACAGAACAATTCACCCCTCCACTTT
J: TRBJ1-1; size: -; D: TRBD1; length: 12; V: TRBV6-5; CDR3: CATSPGGPEAFF; DNA: TGTGCCACTTCACCAGGGGGCCCTGAAGCTTTCTTT
J: TRBJ2-1; size: -; D: TRBD1; length: 14; V: TRBV5-1; CDR3: CASSIQGGGNEQFF; DNA: TGCGCCAGCAGCATACAGGGGGGAGGCAATGAGCAGTTCTTC
J: TRBJ2-3; size: -; D: -; length: 18; V: TRBV9; CDR3: CASSVVALGGGRTDTQYF; DNA: TGTGCCAGCAGCGTAGTTGCCCTGGGAGGGGGCCGCACAGATACGCAGTATTTT
J: TRBJ2-3; size: -; D: TRBD2; length: 14; V: TRBV7-2; CDR3: CASSLGGLVDTQYF; DNA: TGTGCCAGCAGCTTAGGAGGACTAGTAGATACGCAGTATTTT
J: TRBJ2-1; size: -; D: -; length: 15; V: TRBV6-1; CDR3: CASSDVGRSYNEQFF; DNA: TGTGCCAGCAGTGATGTAGGGAGATCCTACAATGAGCAGTTCTTC
J: TRBJ2-4; size: -; D: -; length: 12; V: TRBV5-1; CDR3: CASSLDKNIQYF; DNA: TGCGCCAGCAGCTTGGACAAAAACATTCAGTACTTC
J: TRBJ2-2; size: -; D: -; length: 12; V: TRBV10-3; CDR3: CASTTQTGELFF; DNA: TGTGCCTCAACCACTCAGACCGGGGAGCTGTTTTTT
J: TRBJ2-7; size: once; D: TRBD1; length: 15; V: TRBV4-3; CDR3: CASSQGQGVTYEQYF; DNA: TGCGCCAGCAGCCAAGGGCAGGGGGTCACCTACGAGCAGTACTTC
J: TRBJ2-7; size: -; D: -; length: 13; V: TRBV27; CDR3: CASRTGTSYEQYF; DNA: TGTGCCAGCCGTACGGGGACCTCCTACGAGCAGTACTTC
J: TRBJ1-5; size: few; D: TRBD1; length: 16; V: TRBV18; CDR3: CASSPGTGGWNQPQHF; DNA: TGTGCCAGCTCACCAGGGACAGGGGGTTGGAATCAGCCCCAGCATTTT
J: TRBJ2-7; size: -; D: -; length: 14; V: TRBV7-9; CDR3: CASSYWTDPYEQYF; DNA: TGTGCCAGCAGTTACTGGACGGACCCCTACGAGCAGTACTTC
J: TRBJ1-2; size: -; D: -; length: 13; V: TRBV7-2; CDR3: CASSLGTAPGYTF; DNA: TGTGCCAGCAGCTTAGGGACCGCCCCTGGCTACACCTTC
J: TRBJ2-7; size: -; D: TRBD1; length: 13; V: TRBV11-3; CDR3: CASSLGDSYEQYF; DNA: TGTGCCAGCAGCTTAGGGGACAGTTACGAGCAGTACTTC
J: TRBJ2-7; size: -; D: -; length: 13; V: TRBV2; CDR3: CASTRDLSYEQYF; DNA: TGTGCCAGCACGCGGGACCTCTCCTACGAGCAGTACTTC
J: TRBJ2-1; size: once; D: -; length: 16; V: TRBV7-9; CDR3: CASSPRQGSSYNEQFF; DNA: TGTGCCAGCAGTCCTAGGCAGGGGAGCTCCTACAATGAGCAGTTCTTC
J: TRBJ2-1; size: -; D: TRBD2; length: 15; V: TRBV29-1; CDR3: CSVEVLAGNNNEQFF; DNA: TGCAGCGTTGAAGTGCTAGCGGGGAATAACAATGAGCAGTTCTTC
J: TRBJ1-2; size: -; D: -; length: 13; V: TRBV11-2; CDR3: CASSFSGDYGYTF; DNA: TGTGCCAGCAGCTTCTCCGGGGACTATGGCTACACCTTC
J: TRBJ2-2; size: once; D: TRBD1; length: 16; V: TRBV5-4; CDR3: CASSGNSGTGTGELFF; DNA: TGTGCCAGCAGCGGCAACTCCGGGACAGGGACCGGGGAGCTGTTTTTT
J: TRBJ1-2; size: -; D: -; length: 14; V: TRBV5-6; CDR3: CASSLGQASYGYTF; DNA: TGTGCCAGCAGCTTGGGGCAGGCGAGCTATGGCTACACCTTC
J: TRBJ2-5; size: once; D: TRBD2; length: 13; V: TRBV29-1; CDR3: CSVPSSGQGTQYF; DNA: TGCAGCGTCCCATCTAGCGGCCAAGGGACCCAGTACTTC
J: TRBJ2-1; size: -; D: TRBD2; length: 13; V: TRBV30; CDR3: CAWSVGGVDEQFF; DNA: TGTGCCTGGAGTGTGGGGGGGGTGGATGAGCAGTTCTTC
J: TRBJ2-3; size: once; D: -; length: 13; V: TRBV29-1; CDR3: CSVVLGGTDTQYF; DNA: TGCAGCGTTGTATTAGGGGGGACAGATACGCAGTATTTT
J: TRBJ2-5; size: -; D: TRBD2; length: 16; V: TRBV27; CDR3: CASSSLSSGARETQYF; DNA: TGTGCCAGCAGCTCTCTCAGTAGCGGGGCAAGGGAGACCCAGTACTTC